This T cell receptor beta chain appears in the sequencing data of a study of T cell responses to AZD1222 COVID-19 vaccine. Study conclusions and caveats: Donor demographics were predominantly white British with a female majority; clonal diversity may be underestimated. Nearly half of spike-specific TCRs reportedly target variant regions that are unmutated in the B.1.351 and B.1.1.7 variants. A rise in Spike-specific TCR breadth and depth followed two AZD1222 doses.

TCRdb keeps only in-frame clones here, not all; method: immunoSEQ multiplex PCR. The repertoire holds fewer than 150,000 clones, 88% seen once, with approximately 3.5% in the top ten. The V end lost 2 bases, the J end lost 1 base, and 9 bases lay between the germline ends. The CDR3 is made up of 14 amino acids. CDR1 SGHKS and CDR2 YYEKEE come from the germline V gene (reference sequence). Points on this clone: What it binds is unknown. At the DNA level, this CDR3 is encoded by other sequences in the same sample as well.

Sequences were derived from peripheral blood, sampled 28 days after the second AZD1222 dose. The chain recombines TRBV5-5 with TRBJ1-1; D is perhaps TRBD1 (5 bases). This clonotype was obtained from an adult who received the AZD1222 COVID-19 vaccine. CDR3 in DNA: TGTGCCAGCAGCTTAAGTGGGGGGAACACTGAAGCTTTCTTT. This sequence encodes CASSLSGGNTEAFF.